This TCR beta chain was observed in a study of blood T cell repertoires in COVID-19. Study in general: T cells, B-cell-depleted T cells, or PBMCs supplied cDNA or gDNA.

Authors' analysis steps: For nucleated cells, counts were estimated from reference gene primer amplification. Sequenced by immunoSEQ multiplex PCR; TCRdb stores in-frame clones only, minus some. That table is the source of V, J and clone size, and D and trimming were worked out from the DNA. The top ten clones hold 8.2% of a sample with 180,000 or so clones, approximately 85% of them seen once. This CDR3 contains 14 residues. Looked up from germline, CDR1 is MNHEY and CDR2 is SVGAGI. V lost 8 bases to trimming and J lost 6 bases; unmatched junction nucleotides: 10. Sequenced input: peripheral blood. The chain carries TRBV6-5 and TRBJ2-1; 7 bases align to TRBD2. The sequence derives from a woman aged 55-75 years with acute or convalescent COVID-19. In DNA form, the CDR3 reads TGTGCCAGCGGGTTAGAGACTAGCTTCAATGAGCAGTTCTTC. Its translation is CASGLETSFNEQFF.